This TCR beta chain stems from a study of T-cell reconstitution after alpha-beta-depleted transplantation in children. There are a few counts of this clonotype. What it recognizes is unknown. TCRbeta library preparation incorporated unique molecular identifiers. In TCRdb, the PCR reads were re-called with MiXCR into one record per CDR3 protein. Of about 870,000 distinct CDR3 sequences in the sample, about 16% were seen once. Looked up from germline, CDR1 is LGHDT and CDR2 is YNNKEL (reference sequence). This CDR3 contains 14 residues. The ends were cut back, 0 bases at V and 1 base at J, with 6 bases in the middle. Findings and limits, study-wide: After transplant, high TCRbeta diversity at day 60 in some patients arose from surviving recipient T cells and thymic progenitors. Diversity and T-cell counts at one year after transplant derived mostly from new T cells. Several hundred expanded graft clones reportedly supplied alpha-beta T cells about two months after transplant.

The chain uses TRBV3-1 and TRBJ1-1; D is uncertain. This receptor was identified in a male patient younger than 18 who had a stem cell transplant for acute lymphoblastic leukemia, so the T cells may come from the graft donor. The sample in question was PBMCs, mostly from graft donor cells, obtained 360 days after TCRalphabeta/CD19-depleted stem cell transplant. The CDR3 spells CASSQELANTEAFF. The DNA of the CDR3 is TGTGCCAGCAGCCAAGAGTTAGCGAACACTGAAGCTTTCTTT.